Detailed here is one T cell receptor (beta chain). This entry is derived from a study of blood T cell repertoires in COVID-19. Looking at the study overall: Specimens from acute and convalescent COVID-19 originated in the United States, Italy and Spain. In each case, the material was cDNA or gDNA derived from T cells, B-cell-depleted T cells, or PBMCs.

In the source study's methods: Amplification of reference gene primers provided the estimated nucleated cell counts. The table came from immunoSEQ multiplex PCR; TCRdb's copy has only in-frame clones and leaves some out. The D gene and trimming were derived from the DNA, and the V and J assignments and clone size from that table. In the table there are 450,000 or so clones, roughly 90% of which are singletons. The CDR3 consists of 12 residues. The germline V gene encodes CDR1 SQVTM and CDR2 ANQGSEA. Deletions cut 5 bases from V and 1 base from J, with 8 bases between. The Seattle patients joined while their infection was active and were tracked longitudinally afterward.

The receptor's source is a man between 18 and 35 years old with COVID-19, enrolled during active disease. V gene TRBV29-1 combines with J gene TRBJ2-5; D remains ambiguous. Sequenced material: peripheral blood. The CDR3 region is CSVQRGQETQYF. As DNA, the CDR3 is TGCAGCGTTCAACGCGGCCAAGAGACCCAGTACTTC.